This entry lists 3 T cell receptor beta chains sequenced from one sample in a study of Ad26.COV2.S vaccination and SARS-CoV-2 variants. Treatment meaning: over 15 received Ad26.COV2.S at low or high dose, single or two shots; several received placebo; per-sample allocation not given. Day 63 after the first vaccine or placebo injection was the time point for sampling. Sequencing used immunoSEQ multiplex PCR; TCRdb keeps in-frame clones, though not all of them. This sample has some 270,000 clones, with approximately 90% found just once. Sequencing used peripheral blood, obtained in a trial of Ad26.COV2.S vaccine versus placebo. Source of these receptors: a person aged 18-60 years who received the Ad26.COV2.S COVID-19 vaccine or a placebo.

The table lists this clone with many counts. The chain combines TRBV12-3 or TRBV12-4 with TRBJ2-1, with TRBD2 matching 13 bases. The CDR3 has 13 amino acids. Germline trimming cut 7 bases from V and 9 bases from J; bases unmatched to any gene: 3. CDR3 bases: TGTGCCAGCACTGGACTAGCGGGAGTTGAGCAGTTCTTC. This translates into CASTGLAGVEQFF.

V usage is TRBV2 and J usage is TRBJ1-1, with TRBD1 identical over 8 bases. J was trimmed by 3 bases and V by 3 bases; bases with no gene match: 3. The CDR3 runs to 14 residues. CDR1 is SNHLY and CDR2 is FYNNEI in the germline V gene. CDR3 sequence (DNA): TGTGCCAGCAGTGACAGGGGGCGGGACACTGAAGCTTTCTTT. Protein: CASSDRGRDTEAFF.

This clone appeared once. This sequence joins TRBV2 and TRBJ1-5, with D possibly matching TRBD1 (5 bases). Germline-derived CDR1 and CDR2 are SNHLY and FYNNEI. V was shortened by 6 bases and J by 3 bases, with 12 bases between the two germline ends. This CDR3 contains 14 residues. The CDR3 coding sequence is TGTGCCAGCAGATCGGGGCTAGTCAATCAGCCCCAGCATTTT. The encoded protein is CASRSGLVNQPQHF. Together with reference TRBV2 and TRBJ1-5, the CDR3 gives the full variable domain: EPEVTQTPSHQVTQMGQEVILRCVPISNHLYFYWYRQILGQKVEFLVSFYNNEISEKSEIFDDQFSVERPDGSNFTLKIRSTKLEDSAMYFCASRSGLVNQPQHFGDGTRLSIL.